This is a list of T cell receptor beta chains from one sample in a study of blood T cell repertoires in COVID-19. Sequencing used immunoSEQ multiplex PCR; TCRdb keeps in-frame clones, though not all of them. The sample has about 220,000 clones, around 85% seen once. The specimen was peripheral blood. The receptor source for this set is a man between 40 and 49 years old with acute or convalescent COVID-19. Both conserved end residues are part of each CDR3. D genes are given only for firm matches. Part of the rows lack a size; the others show once, few, many or a class for expanded clones.

V	D	J	size	CDR3	DNA
TRBV18	.	TRBJ1-3	.	CASSPVIQEGTIYF	TGTGCCAGCTCACCGGTTATACAAGAGGGCACCATATATTTT
TRBV4-3	TRBD1	TRBJ1-6	.	CASSQDLRGQGDSPLHF	TGCGCCAGCAGCCAAGACCTACGGGGACAGGGCGATTCACCCCTCCACTTT
TRBV7-9	TRBD1	TRBJ1-1	.	CASTLDRGEAFF	TGTGCCAGCACCTTAGACAGGGGTGAAGCTTTCTTT
TRBV27	.	TRBJ1-2	.	CASSFAGVGRGGYTF	TGTGCCAGCAGTTTTGCGGGGGTCGGCCGGGGTGGCTACACCTTC
TRBV9	TRBD2	TRBJ2-7	once	CASSWTSGLGDEQYF	TGTGCCAGCAGTTGGACTAGCGGGCTGGGTGACGAGCAGTACTTC
TRBV3-1/TRBV3-2	TRBD1	TRBJ1-6	once	CASSPGTGSIPLHF	TGTGCCAGCAGCCCTGGGACAGGATCCATCCCCCTCCACTTT
TRBV23-1	.	TRBJ2-7	.	CASSLGHRPTHEQYF	TGCGCCAGCAGTCTTGGACACCGGCCGACCCACGAGCAGTACTTC
TRBV3-1/TRBV3-2	TRBD1	TRBJ1-2	.	CASSVLQGNGYTF	TGTGCCAGCAGCGTTCTACAGGGGAATGGCTACACCTTC
TRBV27	TRBD2	TRBJ2-7	.	CASSFLGGGTYEQYF	TGTGCCAGCAGTTTCCTTGGGGGGGGGACCTACGAGCAGTACTTC
TRBV21-1	.	TRBJ1-5	.	CASSKEWLFYSNQPQHF	TGTGCCAGCAGCAAAGAGTGGCTTTTTTATAGCAATCAGCCCCAGCATTTT
TRBV18	.	TRBJ1-4	.	CASSPVNEKLFF	TGTGCCAGCTCACCCGTTAATGAAAAACTGTTTTTT
TRBV2	TRBD2	TRBJ2-1	once	CASRRTEAGGGPYNEQFF	TGTGCCAGCAGGCGGACCGAAGCGGGAGGAGGTCCCTACAATGAGCAGTTCTTC
TRBV28	.	TRBJ1-4	.	CASSLSRDKILSNEKLFF	TGTGCCAGCAGTTTATCCCGGGACAAGATTTTGAGTAATGAAAAACTGTTTTTT
TRBV25-1	.	TRBJ1-6	.	CASSSLGGNSPLHF	TGTGCCAGCAGTTCACTCGGGGGAAATTCACCCCTCCACTTT
TRBV7-2	.	TRBJ1-1	.	CASRIGVATEAFF	TGTGCCAGCAGGATAGGGGTCGCCACTGAAGCTTTCTTT
TRBV19	TRBD2	TRBJ2-5	.	CASSRGGGVTETQYF	TGTGCCAGTAGTAGGGGGGGAGGGGTCACAGAGACCCAGTACTTC
TRBV7-9	.	TRBJ1-4	once	CASSLDVQAWEKLFF	TGTGCCAGCAGCTTAGATGTACAGGCCTGGGAAAAACTGTTTTTT
TRBV27	TRBD1	TRBJ1-3	.	CASSRQGTGNTIYF	TGTGCCAGCAGTCGACAGGGGACGGGAAACACCATATATTTT
TRBV5-3	TRBD2	TRBJ2-2	few	CARSFPSRLAGDGDTGELFF	TGTGCCAGAAGCTTTCCCTCCCGACTAGCGGGAGATGGCGACACCGGGGAGCTGTTTTTT
TRBV7-2	.	TRBJ2-1	.	CASSLVGGNNEQFF	TGTGCCAGCAGCTTAGTTGGCGGGAACAATGAGCAGTTCTTC
TRBV4-3	.	TRBJ1-2	.	CASSQAGINYGYTF	TGCGCCAGCAGCCAAGCAGGAATCAACTATGGCTACACCTTC
TRBV6-1	TRBD1	TRBJ1-1	once	CASSEVGQALVAFF	TGTGCCAGCAGTGAAGTGGGACAGGCGCTAGTAGCTTTCTTT
TRBV2	.	TRBJ1-5	.	CASSGSPDKRHF	TGTGCCAGCAGTGGGTCCCCGGACAAACGGCATTTT
TRBV27	.	TRBJ2-5	.	CASRPTVSSRETQYF	TGTGCCAGCAGACCGACTGTCTCTTCGAGGGAGACCCAGTACTTC
TRBV28	.	TRBJ1-2	.	CGAGVLHYGYTF	TGTGGGGCAGGGGTCCTCCACTATGGCTACACCTTC
TRBV18	.	TRBJ1-5	.	CASSPSRDQPQHF	TGTGCCAGCTCACCATCCCGAGATCAGCCCCAGCATTTT
TRBV10-3	.	TRBJ1-6	.	CAINGARTDNSPLHF	TGTGCCATCAACGGGGCTCGGACAGATAATTCACCCCTCCACTTT
TRBV28	TRBD1	TRBJ2-7	.	CASSLGTGLGYEQYF	TGTGCCAGCAGTTTGGGGACAGGCCTAGGGTACGAGCAGTACTTC
TRBV12-3/TRBV12-4	.	TRBJ2-7	.	CASTLNSVTRQYF	TGTGCCAGCACCCTTAACTCAGTGACACGGCAGTACTTC
TRBV4-1	.	TRBJ2-2	few	CASSQDGFNGELFF	TGCGCCAGCAGCCAAGATGGCTTCAACGGGGAGCTGTTTTTT
TRBV5-1	TRBD1	TRBJ1-6	.	CASRMTGKESPLHF	TGCGCCAGCAGGATGACAGGGAAGGAGTCACCCCTCCACTTT
TRBV2	TRBD1	TRBJ2-5	.	CASIGTGIRETQYF	TGTGCCAGCATCGGGACAGGGATCCGGGAGACCCAGTACTTC
TRBV6-4	.	TRBJ2-2	.	CASSVGSGGELFF	TGTGCCAGCAGTGTTGGGAGTGGCGGGGAGCTGTTTTTT
TRBV4-3	.	TRBJ1-1	.	CASSQGAGGNTEAFF	TGCGCCAGCAGCCAAGGAGCGGGTGGGAACACTGAAGCTTTCTTT
TRBV4-1	.	TRBJ2-7	.	CASSQGFSRVGYEQYF	TGCGCCAGCAGCCAAGGCTTTTCCAGGGTTGGCTACGAGCAGTACTTC
TRBV18	.	TRBJ1-4	.	CASSTATNEKLFF	TGTGCCAGCTCAACAGCAACTAATGAAAAACTGTTTTTT
TRBV6-1	TRBD1	TRBJ1-6	.	CASSDRGRNSPLHF	TGTGCCAGCAGTGACAGGGGGAGGAATTCACCCCTCCACTTT
TRBV7-9	TRBD1	TRBJ1-4	few	CASSPGQGSEKLFF	TGTGCCAGCAGCCCCGGACAGGGAAGTGAAAAACTGTTTTTT